These 17 T cell receptor beta chains share one sample of origin, sequenced in a study of human T cells and chemical hapten exposure. Time point of the sample: patch test 1, 2 weeks after DPC sensitization. Described treatment: therapeutic diphenylcyclopropenone sensitization with weekly scalp DPC. TCRdb re-derived calls from the RACE reads in MiXCR, one entry per CDR3 protein. The sample lists more than 95,000 distinct CDR3 sequences; 9% to 13% were seen once. This sample comprised whole blood, obtained in connection with sensitization to the hapten diphenylcyclopropenone (DPC). These receptors were obtained from a woman aged 45-60 years with alopecia areata. Some clones in this sample may be carry-over from other donors' samples.

This clonotype came up many times. The V call is TRBV11-2, the J call TRBJ1-1; 8 positions match TRBD1. Germline CDR1 reads SGHAT; CDR2 reads FQNNGV. The CDR3 covers 13 residues. Trimming removed 3 bases from V and 9 bases from J; junction bases left unmatched: 6. The CDR3 DNA is TGTGCCAGCAGCTTCGCGAGACAGGGGAAAGCTTTCTTT. This gives the protein CASSFARQGKAFF.

This clonotype was observed many times. The CDR3 nucleotides are TGCGCCAGCGGGGGTAACTATGGCTACACCTTC. It encodes CASGGNYGYTF. The genes are TRBV10-2 and TRBJ1-2; weak D call: TRBD1 (5 bases). Trimming stripped 8 bases from V and 1 base from J, with 5 bases between. Germline assignment: CDR1 WSHSY and CDR2 SAAADI. The CDR3 runs 11 residues.

In this sample, this clonotype turned up many times. The chain couples TRBV18 to TRBJ2-1; the D gene is possibly TRBD2 (5 bases). Trimming stripped 0 bases from V and 5 bases from J, with 5 bases between. Per germline, CDR1 KGHSH and CDR2 LQKENI. This CDR3 spans 13 amino acids. Here the CDR3 DNA reads TGTGCCAGCTCACCACCGGGAGACAATGAGCAGTTCTTC. Translating gives CASSPPGDNEQFF.

This clonotype was detected ten times or more. An end of the junction does not agree with germline; a read error may underlie this. J is TRBJ1-4 and V is TRBV7-9; maybe TRBD1 (5 bases). This CDR3 comprises 15 residues. Per the germline V gene, CDR1 is SEHNR and CDR2 is FQNEAQ (reference sequence). The CDR3 DNA is TGTGTCAGCAGCTGGCTGGTGCAGGGAGGGGAAAAACTGTTTTTT. Its protein product is CVSSWLVQGGEKLFF.

This clonotype was detected only a few times. V gene TRBV5-5 combines with J gene TRBJ1-2, with D tentatively TRBD1 (5 bases). Trimming cost V 1 base and J 2 bases, with 9 bases left between them. Germline V gives CDR1 SGHKS, CDR2 YYEKEE (reference sequence). This CDR3 comprises 14 residues. CDR3 DNA: TGTGCCAGCAGCTTGCAGCAGGGAAACTATGGCTACACCTTC. Translating gives CASSLQQGNYGYTF.

V usage is TRBV18 and J usage is TRBJ1-1, with D tentatively TRBD1 (6 bases). V lost 3 bases and J 0 bases, leaving 14 bases between the germline ends. The germline V gene encodes CDR1 KGHSH and CDR2 LQKENI. This CDR3 contains 16 residues. The CDR3 loop reads CASSPTGSAMNTEAFF. In DNA, the CDR3 is TGTGCCAGCTCACCGACAGGTTCAGCAATGAACACTGAAGCTTTCTTT. The full variable domain, completed using reference TRBV18 and TRBJ1-1, is NAGVMQNPRHLVRRRGQEARLRCSPMKGHSHVYWYRQLPEEGLKFMVYLQKENIIDESGMPKERFSAEFPKEGPSILRIQQVVRGDSAAYFCASSPTGSAMNTEAFFGQGTRLTVV.

The rearrangement joins TRBV29-1 to TRBJ2-4; TRBD1 aligns across 11 bases. The CDR3 sequence is 17 residues long. Germline V gene sequence: CDR1 SQVTM, CDR2 ANQGSEA. V trimming: 7 bases; J trimming: 3 bases; junction bases outside the gene matches: 14. The CDR3 spells CSARPSLGTGGKNIQYF. The CDR3 coding sequence is TGCAGCGCTCGCCCGTCTTTAGGGACAGGGGGCAAAAACATTCAGTACTTC.

This clonotype was detected only a few times. The gene calls are TRBV4-2 and TRBJ2-5; perhaps D is TRBD1 or TRBD2 (5 bases each). V was cut by 1 base and J by 5 bases, with 20 bases left in between. CDR1 is LGHNA, CDR2 YNFKEQ, per germline. The CDR3 length is 17 residues. The CDR3 here is CASSQGSWLAGAETQYF. For the CDR3, the DNA is TGTGCCAGCAGCCAAGGTTCTTGGCTAGCTGGGGCGGAGACCCAGTACTTC.

CDR3 loop: CASSYSVLMNTEAFF. The CDR3 DNA reads as TGTGCCAGCAGTTACTCGGTACTCATGAACACTGAAGCTTTCTTT. J is TRBJ1-1 and V is TRBV6-5; D ambiguous. Germline assignment: CDR1 MNHEY and CDR2 SVGAGI. This CDR3 is 15 amino acids long. Deletions cut 0 bases from V and 0 bases from J, with 8 bases between.

The CDR3 region is CASLGNSDTQYF. The CDR3 nucleotides read TGTGCCAGCCTAGGGAATTCCGATACGCAGTATTTT. The chain joins TRBV6-6 to TRBJ2-3; D remains ambiguous. Between the trimmed V and J ends, which lost 8 bases and 6 bases, there was a span of 12 bases. Germline CDR1 is MNHNY and CDR2 is SVGAGI (reference sequence). The CDR3 loop spans 12 amino acids.

This clonotype was observed at least ten times. In nucleotides, the CDR3 is TGCGCCAGCAGCTTGCCTGGGACAGCCAATGAGCAGTTCTTC. As protein: CASSLPGTANEQFF. The chain combines TRBV5-1 with TRBJ2-1; 7 bases agree with TRBD1. V was clipped by 1 base and J by 6 bases; unmatched bases: 4. From germline, CDR1 is SGHRS and CDR2 YFSETQ. This CDR3 contains 14 residues.

The chain is built from TRBV11-2 and TRBJ1-1; D perhaps matches TRBD1 (6 bases). V was cut by 0 bases and J by 4 bases, with 9 bases left in between. Germline V gene lookup returns CDR1 SGHAT and CDR2 FQNNGV. The length of the CDR3 is 14 residues. The CDR3 region is CASSLDGGGTEAFF. CDR3 sequence (DNA): TGTGCCAGCAGCTTAGACGGGGGCGGCACTGAAGCTTTCTTT.

This clonotype was picked up many times. This rearrangement joins TRBV6-6 to TRBJ1-1; the D is unclear. Trimming took off 5 bases at V and 0 bases at J, with 10 bases between the two ends. The CDR3 is made up of 14 amino acids. Germline V gene sequence: CDR1 MNHNY, CDR2 SVGAGI (reference sequence). The CDR3 loop reads CASSPISLNTEAFF. The CDR3 DNA reads as TGTGCCAGCAGTCCGATCAGCTTGAACACTGAAGCTTTCTTT.

This clonotype was counted only a few times. The chain recombines TRBV12-3 or TRBV12-4 with TRBJ1-1, with unresolved D. This CDR3 has 15 amino acids. V was trimmed by 3 bases and J by 0 bases, leaving 11 bases between them. The CDR3 DNA reads as TGTGCCAGCAGTTTCTCCGGCAGTTTGAACACTGAAGCTTTCTTT. It is translated as CASSFSGSLNTEAFF.

This clonotype has just a few counts. V is TRBV15 and J is TRBJ2-1; D unresolved. CDR1 LNHNV and CDR2 YYDKDF come from the germline V gene (reference sequence). Trimming shortened V by 1 base and J by 0 bases, and 7 bases separated the two germline ends. There are 15 residues in the CDR3. The chain's CDR3 is CATSRAHSSYNEQFF. DNA of the CDR3: TGTGCCACCAGCAGAGCTCACAGCTCCTACAATGAGCAGTTCTTC.

This clonotype has at least ten counts. The genes are TRBV7-9 and TRBJ2-1; either TRBD1 or TRBD2 may fit D (6 bases each). Trimming removed 5 bases at V and 8 bases at J, with 19 bases between. The V gene's germline CDR1 is SEHNR and CDR2 FQNEAQ (reference sequence). The CDR3 is 15 residues long. The CDR3 DNA reads TGTGCCAGCAGCCTCACCGACGTGAGGGGGGATGAGCAGTTCTTC. Amino acids: CASSLTDVRGDEQFF. Supplemented by reference TRBV7-9 and TRBJ2-1, the full variable domain reads DTGVSQNPRHKITKRGQNVTFRCDPISEHNRLYWYRQTLGQGPEFLTYFQNEAQLEKSRLLSDRFSAERPKGSFSTLEIQRTEQGDSAMYLCASSLTDVRGDEQFFGPGTRLTVL.

This clonotype came up a few times. The chain couples TRBV20-1 to TRBJ2-7; no firm D call. CDR1 is DFQATT and CDR2 is SNEGSKA in the germline V gene (reference sequence). There are 12 residues in the CDR3. The CDR3 spells CSRLGNSYEQYF. The DNA of the CDR3 is TGCAGCAGGTTGGGCAACTCCTACGAGCAGTACTTC.